This record concerns one T cell receptor (beta chain) sequence. It lacks a known antigen. No much larger clone is present one base from it, and per-base qualities are unavailable. TCRbeta CDR3 regions were amplified from genomic DNA using the immunoSEQ Assay, a bias-controlled multiplex PCR. In the authors' own workflow: The number of nucleated cells in each sample was estimated from the amplification of reference gene primers within the assay. To quantify the absolute abundance of each unique TCRbeta CDR3 rearrangement, sequence reads were collapsed and filtered. For each sample, productive Simpson clonality was calculated by taking the square root of Simpson's diversity index across productive rearrangements. The table was pulled from immuneACCESS by TCRdb, which kept in-frame rearrangements only. Such tables lose some clones; where checked, under half of the loss comes from unresolved V genes, and the rest has no known cause. The D gene and trimming were derived from the DNA, and the V and J assignments and clone size from that table. The sample data list a few hundred thousand clones, and roughly four fifths of these were observed just once. The biggest ten clones account for 7.5% to 9.5% of the sample.

At one collaborating source in Seattle, patients were enrolled during active infection and were followed longitudinally through the course of disease. The collaborating institutions used their own protocols to collect whole blood in K2EDTA tubes. For TCRbeta analysis, collaborators shipped samples as frozen whole blood, isolated PBMCs, or DNA extracted from either of those sample types. The data are from a study of blood T cell repertoires in COVID-19 (dated by TCRdb to 2018 to 2020). Notes on the research overall: Collaborator samples came from the United States, Italy and Spain and covered acute and convalescent phases of COVID-19. The material from the prospective study consisted of cDNA or gDNA derived from T cells, B-cell-depleted T cells, or PBMCs. The dataset comprised deeply sampled blood TCRbeta repertoires from subjects exposed to, actively infected with, or recovered from COVID-19. A freely available public database, intended as a resource for researchers studying the immune response to SARS-CoV-2, is where the repertoires were released. Samples were obtained from the ongoing ImmuneRACE study (first 160 participants) and from 1,000 to 1,500 subjects provided by 6 global collaborators. Sample metadata almost always included a de-identified subject ID, COVID-19 status, age in years and sex. Where available, HLA class I and class II types were taken from metadata supplied by the sample provider and were not determined by assay-based typing. The research as a whole found: Clinical and demographic metadata were provided uncurated, with the amount varying by source and participant.

Unmatched junction bases come to 4, with V trimmed by 5 bases and J by 2 bases. From its cysteine to its phenylalanine, the CDR3 spans 15 amino acids. CDR3 DNA only is kept here, 45 bases in frame from base 1. CDR1 and CDR2 are read off the germline V gene (reference sequence) as MNHNY and SVGAGI. The sample taken for sequencing was peripheral blood. The chain is assembled from TRBV6-6 and TRBJ2-3, and 10 junctional nucleotides match TRBD2. The sequence was obtained from a woman aged 80 or older with COVID-19, enrolled during active disease. The bases are TGTGCCAGCAGTCCAGGACTAGCGGCCACAGATACGCAGTATTTT. This sequence encodes CASSPGLAATDTQYF.